This passage covers 5 T cell receptor beta chains from one sample sequenced in a study of shared clonotypes between healthy human individuals. Sequenced by immunoSEQ multiplex PCR; TCRdb stores in-frame clones only, minus some. Among some 480,000 clones listed, roughly 85% were seen once. Specimen: PBMCs. The receptors were sampled from a woman between 40 and 50 years old in good health. Some clones in this sample may be carry-over from other donors' samples.

The V call is TRBV5-1, the J call TRBJ1-1, with 7 bases lining up with TRBD1. V shed 3 bases, J shed 1 base, and the junction held 6 bases outside the gene matches. The CDR3 has 15 amino acids. Germline CDR1 and CDR2: SGHRS and YFSETQ. The CDR3 DNA follows: TGCGCCAGCAGCTCGCAGGGGGGCTCGAACACTGAAGCTTTCTTT. It specifies CASSSQGGSNTEAFF.

This clone was seen only once. The sample holds other DNA sequences that translate to the same CDR3. The chain links TRBV6-5 to TRBJ2-7, with 10 bases fitting TRBD2. Trimming at V came to 0 bases and at J to 3 bases, leaving 2 bases not matched to a gene. CDR3 length: 15 amino acids. Germline V gives CDR1 MNHEY, CDR2 SVGAGI. The CDR3, as DNA: TGTGCCAGCAGTTACTCTGCTAGCGGGAGCTACGAGCAGTACTTC. It translates to CASSYSASGSYEQYF.

The chain recombines TRBV10-2 with TRBJ2-7; 9 nucleotides agree with TRBD2. This CDR3 is 14 amino acids long. From germline, CDR1 is WSHSY and CDR2 SAAADI. With 6 bases clipped from V and 5 bases from J, the junction kept 8 bases outside the gene matches. This CDR3 reads CASRIAGETHEQYF. The CDR3 DNA is TGCGCCAGCAGGATAGCGGGAGAAACCCACGAGCAGTACTTC.

This clone was counted only a few times. This chain uses TRBV28 with TRBJ1-4; D ambiguous. CDR1 and CDR2 (germline): MDHEN, SYDVKM. Trimming took off 3 bases at V and 8 bases at J, with 13 bases between the two ends. CDR3 length: 14 amino acids. In DNA form, the CDR3 reads TGTGCCAGCAGTTTCAGTGGAGTAGGGGAAAAACTGTTTTTT. This gives the protein CASSFSGVGEKLFF.

J is TRBJ2-1 and V is TRBV5-6, with D hard to call. Trimming cost V 7 bases and J 7 bases, with 15 bases left between them. CDR1 is SGHDT, CDR2 YYEEEE, per germline. The CDR3 has 13 amino acids. CDR3 residues: CASLGTVWNEQFF. The CDR3, as DNA: TGTGCCAGCCTCGGAACGGTGTGGAATGAGCAGTTCTTC.